Below, 25 T cell receptor beta chains from the same sample are listed, as sequenced in a study of blood T cell repertoires in COVID-19. Profiling relied on immunoSEQ multiplex PCR, and the TCRdb table lists in-frame clones only, not all of them. The sample shows around 150,000 clones, over 85% of them seen only once. The sample was peripheral blood. These receptors were collected from a woman aged 45-65 years with acute or convalescent COVID-19.

The CDR3 reads CASSKGLGDIQYF. The CDR3 DNA sequence: TGTGCCAGCAGTAAGGGCTTAGGGGACATTCAGTACTTC. This chain joins TRBV2 and TRBJ2-4, with TRBD1 as a possible D gene (5 bases). Looked up from germline, CDR1 is SNHLY and CDR2 is FYNNEI. Trimming left V 5 bases short and J 8 bases short, with 13 bases between. CDR3 length: 13 residues.

The rearrangement joins TRBV21-1 to TRBJ1-5; TRBD1, the table's D call, was not compared with the DNA. TRBV21-1 is classified as a pseudogene. The CDR3 covers 16 residues. CDR3 coding DNA: TGTGCCAGCAGCCCTCCGGGGGGACAGGGTGATCAGCCCCAGCATTTT. Amino acids: CASSPPGGQGDQPQHF.

The chain links TRBV6-5 to TRBJ1-5, with D possibly matching TRBD1 (5 bases). The V gene lost 4 bases and the J gene lost 0 bases, with 13 bases spanning the gap. The CDR3 sequence is 16 residues long. The germline V gene encodes CDR1 MNHEY and CDR2 SVGAGI. CDR3 nucleotides: TGTGCCAGCAGTTTCCCCGGGGGGGTTAGCAATCAGCCCCAGCATTTT. Translating gives CASSFPGGVSNQPQHF.

This chain connects TRBV2 to TRBJ2-1; 8 bases align to TRBD2. The CDR3 is made up of 18 amino acids. J was trimmed by 4 bases and V by 0 bases; bases with no gene match: 11. In germline, CDR1 is SNHLY, CDR2 FYNNEI. The CDR3 reads CASSEAPGRAWGYNEQFF. CDR3 coding DNA: TGTGCCAGCAGTGAAGCTCCCGGGAGGGCCTGGGGTTACAATGAGCAGTTCTTC. Full variable domain (missing parts from reference TRBV2 and TRBJ2-1): EPEVTQTPSHQVTQMGQEVILRCVPISNHLYFYWYRQILGQKVEFLVSFYNNEISEKSEIFDDQFSVERPDGSNFTLKIRSTKLEDSAMYFCASSEAPGRAWGYNEQFFGPGTRLTVL.

The V and J genes are TRBV6-1 and TRBJ1-1; no reliable D call. The germline V and J ends were trimmed by 0 bases and 7 bases, with 12 bases remaining between them. The CDR3 spans 14 residues. The V gene's germline CDR1 is MNHNS and CDR2 SASEGT. The CDR3 protein is CASSEATGSGEAFF. CDR3 sequence (DNA): TGTGCCAGCAGTGAAGCGACCGGGTCCGGTGAAGCTTTCTTT.

V is TRBV9 and J is TRBJ2-5; D is undetermined. In germline, CDR1 is SGDLS, CDR2 YYNGEE. V was shortened by 3 bases and J by 2 bases, with 5 bases between the two germline ends. This CDR3 contains 12 residues. DNA of the CDR3: TGTGCCAGCAGCGCCAATCAAGAGACCCAGTACTTC. Translated: CASSANQETQYF.

This sequence joins TRBV6-4 and TRBJ1-2; D not certain. V shed 8 bases and J shed 6 bases, with 16 bases lying between them. Germline V gene data show CDR1 as MRHNA and CDR2 as SNTAGT. This CDR3 spans 13 amino acids. The chain's CDR3 is CASPEGTWDGYTF. For the CDR3, the DNA is TGTGCCAGCCCCGAGGGCACATGGGATGGCTACACCTTC.

The genes are TRBV24-1 and TRBJ2-1; 8 nucleotides match TRBD2. V shed 9 bases, J shed 8 bases, and the junction held 8 bases outside the gene matches. CDR1 and CDR2 (germline): KGHDR, SFDVKD. This CDR3 spans 13 amino acids. The CDR3 DNA is TGTGCCACCGCCGGGACTAGTCGCGATGAGCAGTTCTTC. Encoded protein: CATAGTSRDEQFF.

The chain has TRBV5-6 and TRBJ1-5; D call uncertain. From germline, CDR1 is SGHDT and CDR2 YYEEEE. The CDR3 is 14 amino acids. Deletions cut 2 bases from V and 2 bases from J, with 8 bases between. The CDR3 sequence: CASSLKGGNQPQHF. The CDR3 bases are TGTGCCAGCAGCTTAAAAGGAGGCAATCAGCCCCAGCATTTT. The full variable domain, its missing parts supplied by reference TRBV5-6 and TRBJ1-5, is DAGVTQSPTHLIKTRGQQVTLRCSPKSGHDTVSWYQQALGQGPQFIFQYYEEEERQRGNFPDRFSGHQFPNYSSELNVNALLLGDSALYLCASSLKGGNQPQHFGDGTRLSIL.

The genes are TRBV5-5 and TRBJ1-1; D is unresolved. Germline CDR1 is SGHKS and CDR2 is YYEKEE (reference sequence). There are 15 residues in the CDR3. V lost 2 bases, J lost 0 bases, and 11 bases lay in between. The DNA for the CDR3 is TGTGCCAGCAGCTTTGACTCCCCAATGAACACTGAAGCTTTCTTT. Translated, it gives CASSFDSPMNTEAFF.

The chain links TRBV5-1 to TRBJ1-1, with a tentative D call TRBD1 (5 bases). The CDR3 extends over 15 amino acids. Germline-derived CDR1 and CDR2 are SGHRS and YFSETQ. Trimming took off 4 bases at V and 3 bases at J, with 16 bases between the two ends. In DNA, the CDR3 is TGCGCCAGCAGCGTCCTTCTGGGGCGAGACACTGAAGCTTTCTTT. Translation: CASSVLLGRDTEAFF.

The chain joins TRBV3-1 (or the pseudogene TRBV3-2) to TRBJ1-4; no definite D call. Trimming took 0 bases from V and 8 from J, leaving 13 bases between them. Germline V gene lookup returns CDR1 LGHDT and CDR2 YNNKEL (reference sequence). The CDR3 contains 15 residues. The CDR3: CASSQDLVTSEKLFF. The CDR3 DNA reads TGTGCCAGCAGCCAAGATCTGGTCACTTCGGAAAAACTGTTTTTT.

This chain uses TRBV20-1 with TRBJ1-1, with D unresolved. V gave up 1 base and J gave up 5 bases, with 5 bases separating them. CDR1 and CDR2 from the germline V gene are DFQATT and SNEGSKA (reference sequence). This CDR3 comprises 11 residues. CDR3 in amino acids: CSARASTEAFF. Written as DNA, the CDR3 is TGCAGTGCTAGAGCTAGTACTGAAGCTTTCTTT.

The CDR3 nucleotides are TGTGCCAGCAGCCCCGGGACTACGTACAATGAGCAGTTCTTC. Amino acids: CASSPGTTYNEQFF. The chain has TRBV7-2 and TRBJ2-1, with TRBD2 identical over 7 bases. CDR1 is SGHTA, CDR2 FQGNSA, per germline. The junction had 5 bases not matched to a gene; V was cut back by 5 bases and J by 4 bases. The CDR3 runs to 14 residues.

The rearrangement uses TRBV29-1 and TRBJ1-1; the D is unclear. Per germline, CDR1 SQVTM and CDR2 ANQGSEA. V lost 1 base, J lost 0 bases, and 9 bases lay in between. The CDR3 spans 14 residues. The CDR3 sequence is CSVEGETVNTEAFF. The CDR3 bases are TGCAGCGTTGAAGGAGAAACAGTGAACACTGAAGCTTTCTTT.

The V call is TRBV3-1 (or the pseudogene TRBV3-2), the J call TRBJ2-7, with 10 bases that match TRBD2. Losses at the gene ends were 3 bases for V and 4 bases for J; bases not matched to a gene: 6. The CDR3 has 15 amino acids. Per the germline V gene, CDR1 is LGHDT and CDR2 is YNNKEL (reference sequence). CDR3 in amino acids: CASSHISGGVYEQYF. CDR3 DNA: TGTGCCAGCAGCCATATAAGCGGGGGGGTATACGAGCAGTACTTC.

This clone turned up a few times. The chain is built from TRBV12-2 and TRBJ2-5; no DNA check was done on the table's D call, TRBD2. TRBV12-2 is described as a pseudogene. CDR3 length: 15 amino acids. CDR3 DNA sequence: TGTGCAAGTCGCTCCCCGGGACTAGCGAGTGAGACCCAGTACTTC. As protein: CASRSPGLASETQYF.

The chain is built from TRBV6-5 and TRBJ1-2; D uncertain. The CDR3 totals 14 residues. The germline V gene has CDR1 MNHEY and CDR2 SVGAGI. Trimming stripped 0 bases from V and 0 bases from J, with 5 bases between. CDR3 region: CASSYSDTNYGYTF. The CDR3 coding sequence is TGTGCCAGCAGTTACTCCGACACTAACTATGGCTACACCTTC.

The chain joins TRBV19 to TRBJ2-3; a weak D match, TRBD2 (7 bases). CDR1 LNHDA and CDR2 SQIVND come from the germline V gene (reference sequence). This CDR3 region has 17 residues. V was shortened by 3 bases and J by 5 bases, with 21 bases between the two germline ends. The DNA for the CDR3 is TGTGCCAGTAGTATCGGGGGGCTGTCGTCCCGCGGAGATACGCAGTATTTT. Translation gives CASSIGGLSSRGDTQYF.

The chain is built from TRBV30 and TRBJ1-5; D not certain. This CDR3 has 12 amino acids. Between the trimmed V and J ends, which lost 0 bases and 3 bases, there was a span of 3 bases. From germline, CDR1 is GTSNPN and CDR2 SVGIG (reference sequence). In DNA, the CDR3 is TGTGCCTGGAGTGTAGCCAATCAGCCCCAGCATTTT. This sequence encodes CAWSVANQPQHF.

The chain uses TRBV27 and TRBJ1-4; TRBD1 matches at 7 bases. Germline V CDR1 and CDR2: MNHEY, SMNVEV (reference sequence). After removal of 5 bases from V and 5 bases from J, the junction contained 5 bases not matched to a gene. This CDR3 contains 14 residues. The CDR3: CASSRQGSNEKLFF. As DNA, the CDR3 is TGTGCCAGCAGTCGACAGGGCTCAAATGAAAAACTGTTTTTT.

The CDR3 sequence is CASSSTDSINQPQHF. As DNA, the CDR3 is TGTGCCAGCTCATCCACTGACAGTATCAATCAGCCCCAGCATTTT. The V call is TRBV18, the J call TRBJ1-5, with D perhaps TRBD1 (5 bases). The V end was cut by 5 bases, the J end by 3 bases, with 14 bases between. The length of the CDR3 is 15 residues. CDR1 is KGHSH, CDR2 LQKENI, per germline.

V gene TRBV5-8 combines with J gene TRBJ1-1; D gene uncertain. This CDR3 has 11 residues. CDR1 SGHTS and CDR2 YDEGEE come from the germline V gene. Trimming removed 7 bases at V and 5 bases at J, with 9 bases between. As DNA, the CDR3 is TGTGCCAGCGCGAGTTGGACTGAAGCTTTCTTT. Its translation: CASASWTEAFF.

This clone was picked up one time. This chain joins TRBV9 and TRBJ2-1; 11 positions match TRBD1. Looked up from germline, CDR1 is SGDLS and CDR2 is YYNGEE. With V trimmed by 0 bases and J by 2 bases, 4 bases remained unmatched. The CDR3 has 17 residues. The CDR3 protein is CASSVDPGQGAYNEQFF. The CDR3 DNA follows: TGTGCCAGCAGCGTAGACCCGGGACAGGGGGCCTACAATGAGCAGTTCTTC. The full variable domain, completed using reference TRBV9 and TRBJ2-1, is DSGVTQTPKHLITATGQRVTLRCSPRSGDLSVYWYQQSLDQGLQFLIQYYNGEERAKGNILERFSAQQFPDLHSELNLSSLELGDSALYFCASSVDPGQGAYNEQFFGPGTRLTVL.

The genes are TRBV3-1 (or the pseudogene TRBV3-2) and TRBJ1-1; D is undetermined. This CDR3 contains 13 residues. CDR1 and CDR2 (germline): LGHDT, YNNKEL (reference sequence). V was pared by 2 bases and J by 1 base, with 5 bases between. Here the CDR3 DNA reads TGTGCCAGCAGCCAACAGAAGAACACTGAAGCTTTCTTT. Protein product: CASSQQKNTEAFF.